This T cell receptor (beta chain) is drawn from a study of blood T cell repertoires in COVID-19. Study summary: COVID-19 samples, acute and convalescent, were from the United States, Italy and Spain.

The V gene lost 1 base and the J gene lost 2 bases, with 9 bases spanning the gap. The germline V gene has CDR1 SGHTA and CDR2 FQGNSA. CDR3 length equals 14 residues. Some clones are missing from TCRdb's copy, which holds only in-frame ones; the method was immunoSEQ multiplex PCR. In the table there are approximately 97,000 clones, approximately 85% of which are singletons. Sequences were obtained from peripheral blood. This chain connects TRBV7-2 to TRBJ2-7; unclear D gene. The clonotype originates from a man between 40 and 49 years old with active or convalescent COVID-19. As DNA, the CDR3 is TGTGCCAGCAGCTTAGTGCGAGAGGCCTACGAGCAGTACTTC. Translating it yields CASSLVREAYEQYF.